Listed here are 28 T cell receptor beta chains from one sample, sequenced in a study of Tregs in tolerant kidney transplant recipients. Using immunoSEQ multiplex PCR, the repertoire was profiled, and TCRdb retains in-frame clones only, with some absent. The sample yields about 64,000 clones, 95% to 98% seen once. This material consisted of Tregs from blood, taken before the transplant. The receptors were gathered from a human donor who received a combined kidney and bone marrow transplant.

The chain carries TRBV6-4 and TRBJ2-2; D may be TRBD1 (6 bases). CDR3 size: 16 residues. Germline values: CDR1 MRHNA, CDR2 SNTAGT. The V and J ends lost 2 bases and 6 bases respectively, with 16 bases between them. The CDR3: CASSDLPGALAGELFF. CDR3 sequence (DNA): TGTGCCAGCAGTGACCTCCCAGGGGCCTTGGCCGGGGAGCTGTTTTTT.

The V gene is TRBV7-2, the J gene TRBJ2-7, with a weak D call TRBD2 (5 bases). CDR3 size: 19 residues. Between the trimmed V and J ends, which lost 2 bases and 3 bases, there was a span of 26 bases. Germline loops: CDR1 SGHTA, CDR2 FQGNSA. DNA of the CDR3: TGTGCCAGCAGCTTACCCTTCGGGCGGACTCTTTTGACCGACTACGAGCAGTACTTC. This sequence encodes CASSLPFGRTLLTDYEQYF.

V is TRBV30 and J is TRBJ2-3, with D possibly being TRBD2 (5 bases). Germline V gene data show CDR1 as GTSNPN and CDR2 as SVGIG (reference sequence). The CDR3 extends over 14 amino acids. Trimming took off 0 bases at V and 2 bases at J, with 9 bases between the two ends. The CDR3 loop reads CAWSVVDYTDTQYF. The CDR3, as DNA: TGTGCCTGGAGTGTAGTCGACTACACAGATACGCAGTATTTT.

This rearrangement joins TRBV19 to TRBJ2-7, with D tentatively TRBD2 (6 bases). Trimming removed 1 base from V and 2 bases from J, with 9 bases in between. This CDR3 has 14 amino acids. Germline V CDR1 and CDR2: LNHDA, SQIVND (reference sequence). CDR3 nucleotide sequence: TGTGCCAGTAGTATAGGGAGGGGCGCCTACGAGCAGTACTTC. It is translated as CASSIGRGAYEQYF.

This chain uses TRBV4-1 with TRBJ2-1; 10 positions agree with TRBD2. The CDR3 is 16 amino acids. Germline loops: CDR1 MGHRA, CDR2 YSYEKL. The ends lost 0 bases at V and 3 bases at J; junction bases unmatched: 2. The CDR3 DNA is TGCGCCAGCAGCCAAGACAGCGGGGGGGTCTACAATGAGCAGTTCTTC. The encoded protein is CASSQDSGGVYNEQFF.

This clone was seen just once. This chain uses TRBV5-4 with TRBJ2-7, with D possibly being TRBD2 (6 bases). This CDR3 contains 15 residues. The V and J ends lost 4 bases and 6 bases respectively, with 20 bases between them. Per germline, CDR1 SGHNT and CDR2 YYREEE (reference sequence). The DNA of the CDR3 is TGTGCCAGCAGCCCTAACCTAGAGCAGGGAGGCGAGCAGTACTTC. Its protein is CASSPNLEQGGEQYF.

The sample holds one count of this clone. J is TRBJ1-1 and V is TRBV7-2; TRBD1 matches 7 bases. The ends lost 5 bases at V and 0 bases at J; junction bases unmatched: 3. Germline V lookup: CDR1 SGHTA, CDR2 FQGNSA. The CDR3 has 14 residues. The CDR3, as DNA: TGTGCCAGCAGCCACGGACAGGTGAACACTGAAGCTTTCTTT. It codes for CASSHGQVNTEAFF.

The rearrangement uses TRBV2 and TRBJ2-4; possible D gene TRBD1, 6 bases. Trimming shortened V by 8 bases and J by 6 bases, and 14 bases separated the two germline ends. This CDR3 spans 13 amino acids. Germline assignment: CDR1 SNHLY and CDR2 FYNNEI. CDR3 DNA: TGTGCCAGCGGTAACAGGGTCGGAAACATTCAGTACTTC. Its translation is CASGNRVGNIQYF.

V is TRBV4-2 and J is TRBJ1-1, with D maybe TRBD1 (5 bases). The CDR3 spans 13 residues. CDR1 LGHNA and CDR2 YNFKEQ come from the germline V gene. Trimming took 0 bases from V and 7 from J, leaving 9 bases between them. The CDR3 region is CASSQEDKIEAFF. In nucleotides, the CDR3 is TGTGCCAGCAGCCAAGAGGACAAGATTGAAGCTTTCTTT.

DNA of the CDR3: TGTGCCAGCAGTAAAACAGGTAAAGTAAACAATGAGCAGTTCTTC. This codes for CASSKTGKVNNEQFF. The chain joins TRBV11-2 to TRBJ2-1; tentative D call: TRBD1 (5 bases). Germline lookup yields CDR1 SGHAT and CDR2 FQNNGV. The ends were cut back, 6 bases at V and 5 bases at J, with 17 bases in the middle. CDR3 length equals 15 residues.

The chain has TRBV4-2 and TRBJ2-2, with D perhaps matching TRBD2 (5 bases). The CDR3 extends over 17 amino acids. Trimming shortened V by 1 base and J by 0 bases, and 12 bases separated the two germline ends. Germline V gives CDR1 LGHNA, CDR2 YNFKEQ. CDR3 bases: TGTGCCAGCAGCCAAGCCGACTGGCGGGCGAACACCGGGGAGCTGTTTTTT. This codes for CASSQADWRANTGELFF.

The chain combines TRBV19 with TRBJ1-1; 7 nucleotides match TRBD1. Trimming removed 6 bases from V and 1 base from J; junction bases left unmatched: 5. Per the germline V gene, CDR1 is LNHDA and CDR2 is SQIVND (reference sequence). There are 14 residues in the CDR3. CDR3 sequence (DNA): TGTGCCAGTAGGATACAGGGGCAGAACACTGAAGCTTTCTTT. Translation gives CASRIQGQNTEAFF.

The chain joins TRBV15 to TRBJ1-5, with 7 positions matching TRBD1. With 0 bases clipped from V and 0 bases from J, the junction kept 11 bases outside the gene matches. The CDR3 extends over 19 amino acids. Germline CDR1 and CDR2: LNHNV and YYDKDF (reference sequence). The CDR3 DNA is TGTGCCACCAGCAGAGACCGACAGGGAACTTTTTATAGCAATCAGCCCCAGCATTTT. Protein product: CATSRDRQGTFYSNQPQHF.

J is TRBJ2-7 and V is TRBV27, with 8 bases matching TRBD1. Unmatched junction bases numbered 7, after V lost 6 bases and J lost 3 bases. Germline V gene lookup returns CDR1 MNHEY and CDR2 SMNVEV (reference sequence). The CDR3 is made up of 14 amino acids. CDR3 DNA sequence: TGTGCCAGCAGATATACAGGGGGAAGCTACGAGCAGTACTTC. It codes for CASRYTGGSYEQYF.

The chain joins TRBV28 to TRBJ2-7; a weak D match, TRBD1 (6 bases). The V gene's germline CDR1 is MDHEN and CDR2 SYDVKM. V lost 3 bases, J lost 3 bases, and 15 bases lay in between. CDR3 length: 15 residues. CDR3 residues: CASSFSGAQVYEQYF. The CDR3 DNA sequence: TGTGCCAGCAGTTTCTCAGGGGCCCAGGTCTACGAGCAGTACTTC.

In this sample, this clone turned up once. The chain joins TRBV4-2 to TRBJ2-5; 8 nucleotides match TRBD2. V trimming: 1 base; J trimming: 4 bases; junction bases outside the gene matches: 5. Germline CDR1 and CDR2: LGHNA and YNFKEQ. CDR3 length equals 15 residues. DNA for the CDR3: TGTGCCAGCAGCCAAGCCCGGACTAGCTCAGAGACCCAGTACTTC. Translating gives CASSQARTSSETQYF.

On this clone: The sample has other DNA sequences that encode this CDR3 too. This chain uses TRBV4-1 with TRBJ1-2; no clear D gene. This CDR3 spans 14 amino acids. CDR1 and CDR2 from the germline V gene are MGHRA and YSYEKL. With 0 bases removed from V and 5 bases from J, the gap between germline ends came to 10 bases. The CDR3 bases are TGCGCCAGCAGCCAAGATAGAGGGAGATATGGCTACACCTTC. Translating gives CASSQDRGRYGYTF.

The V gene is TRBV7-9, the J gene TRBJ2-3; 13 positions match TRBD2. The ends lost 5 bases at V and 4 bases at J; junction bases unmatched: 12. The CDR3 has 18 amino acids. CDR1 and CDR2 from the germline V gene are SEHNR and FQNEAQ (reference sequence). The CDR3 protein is CASSHKTSGGTFADTQYF. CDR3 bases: TGTGCCAGCAGCCATAAGACTAGCGGGGGGACTTTCGCAGATACGCAGTATTTT. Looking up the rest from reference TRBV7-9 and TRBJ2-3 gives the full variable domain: DTGVSQNPRHKITKRGQNVTFRCDPISEHNRLYWYRQTLGQGPEFLTYFQNEAQLEKSRLLSDRFSAERPKGSFSTLEIQRTEQGDSAMYLCASSHKTSGGTFADTQYFGPGTRLTVL.

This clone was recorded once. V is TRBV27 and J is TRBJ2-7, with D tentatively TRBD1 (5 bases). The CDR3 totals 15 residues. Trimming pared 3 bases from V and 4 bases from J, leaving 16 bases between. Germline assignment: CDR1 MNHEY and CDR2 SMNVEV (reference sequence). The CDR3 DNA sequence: TGTGCCAGCAGTTTGAACAGGAAGATAAGATACGAGCAGTACTTC. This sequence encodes CASSLNRKIRYEQYF.

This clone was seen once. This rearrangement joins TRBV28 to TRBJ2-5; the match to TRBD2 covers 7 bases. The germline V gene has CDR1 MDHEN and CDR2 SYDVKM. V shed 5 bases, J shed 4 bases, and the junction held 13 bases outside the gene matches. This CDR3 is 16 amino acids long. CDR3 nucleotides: TGTGCCAGCAGTGCCAGTTGGGGGGGTCCTGGAGAGACCCAGTACTTC. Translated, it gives CASSASWGGPGETQYF.

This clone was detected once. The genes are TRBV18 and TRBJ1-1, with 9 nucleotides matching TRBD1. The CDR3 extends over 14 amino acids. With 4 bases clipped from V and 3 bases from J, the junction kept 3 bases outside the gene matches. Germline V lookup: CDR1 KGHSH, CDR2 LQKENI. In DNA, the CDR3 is TGTGCCAGCTCACAACAGGGGGCCCACACTGAAGCTTTCTTT. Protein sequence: CASSQQGAHTEAFF.

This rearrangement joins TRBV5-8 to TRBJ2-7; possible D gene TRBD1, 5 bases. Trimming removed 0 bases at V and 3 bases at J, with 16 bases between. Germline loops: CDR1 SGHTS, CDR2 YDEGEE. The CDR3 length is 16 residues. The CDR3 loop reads CASSLAIGHGVYEQYF. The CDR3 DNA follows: TGTGCCAGCAGCTTGGCGATTGGACATGGGGTCTACGAGCAGTACTTC. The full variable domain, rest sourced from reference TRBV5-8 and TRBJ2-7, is EAGVTQSPTHLIKTRGQQATLRCSPISGHTSVYWYQQALGLGLQFLLWYDEGEERNRGNFPPRFSGRQFPNYSSELNVNALELEDSALYLCASSLAIGHGVYEQYFGPGTRLTVT.

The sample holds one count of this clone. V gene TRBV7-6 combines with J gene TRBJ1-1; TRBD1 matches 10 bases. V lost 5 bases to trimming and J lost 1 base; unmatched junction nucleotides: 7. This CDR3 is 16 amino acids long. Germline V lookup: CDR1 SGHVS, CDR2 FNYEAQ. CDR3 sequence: CASSAGQGRQNTEAFF. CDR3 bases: TGTGCCAGCAGCGCGGGACAGGGGAGGCAGAACACTGAAGCTTTCTTT.

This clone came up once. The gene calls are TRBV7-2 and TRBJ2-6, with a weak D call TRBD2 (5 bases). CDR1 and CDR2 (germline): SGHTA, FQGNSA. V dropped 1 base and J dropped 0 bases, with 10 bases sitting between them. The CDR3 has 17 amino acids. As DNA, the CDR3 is TGTGCCAGCAGCTTAGACAGCGGCCGCTCTGGGGCCAACGTCCTGACTTTC. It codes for CASSLDSGRSGANVLTF.

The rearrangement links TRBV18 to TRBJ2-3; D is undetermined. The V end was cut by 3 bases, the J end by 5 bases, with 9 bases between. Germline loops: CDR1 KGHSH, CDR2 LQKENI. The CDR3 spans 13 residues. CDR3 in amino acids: CASSPPGGDTQYF. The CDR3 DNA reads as TGTGCCAGCTCACCCCCAGGTGGAGATACGCAGTATTTT.

CDR3 sequence: CASTGTGAGADTQYF. As DNA, the CDR3 is TGTGCCAGCACCGGGACAGGGGCCGGGGCAGATACGCAGTATTTT. This chain links TRBV6-5 with TRBJ2-3; 10 nucleotides agree with TRBD1. CDR1 and CDR2 from the germline V gene are MNHEY and SVGAGI. The length of the CDR3 is 15 residues. V shed 7 bases and J 4 bases; nucleotides not matched to a gene: 8.

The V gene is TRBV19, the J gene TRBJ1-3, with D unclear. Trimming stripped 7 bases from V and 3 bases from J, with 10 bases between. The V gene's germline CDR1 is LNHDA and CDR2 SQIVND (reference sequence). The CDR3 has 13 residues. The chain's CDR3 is CASTSLRGNTIYF. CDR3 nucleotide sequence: TGTGCCAGTACCTCACTTCGTGGAAACACCATATATTTT.

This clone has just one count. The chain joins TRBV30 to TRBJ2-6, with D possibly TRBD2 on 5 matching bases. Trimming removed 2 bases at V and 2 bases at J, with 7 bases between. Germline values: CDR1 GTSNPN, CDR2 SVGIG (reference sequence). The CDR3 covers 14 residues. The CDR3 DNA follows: TGTGCCTGGAGTAGGGAGACTGGGGCCAACGTCCTGACTTTC. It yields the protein CAWSRETGANVLTF. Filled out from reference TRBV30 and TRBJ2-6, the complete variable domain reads SQTIHQWPATLVQPVGSPLSLECTVEGTSNPNLYWYRQAAGRGLQLLFYSVGIGQISSEVPQNLSASRPQDRQFILSSKKLLLSDSGFYLCAWSRETGANVLTFGAGSRLTVL.